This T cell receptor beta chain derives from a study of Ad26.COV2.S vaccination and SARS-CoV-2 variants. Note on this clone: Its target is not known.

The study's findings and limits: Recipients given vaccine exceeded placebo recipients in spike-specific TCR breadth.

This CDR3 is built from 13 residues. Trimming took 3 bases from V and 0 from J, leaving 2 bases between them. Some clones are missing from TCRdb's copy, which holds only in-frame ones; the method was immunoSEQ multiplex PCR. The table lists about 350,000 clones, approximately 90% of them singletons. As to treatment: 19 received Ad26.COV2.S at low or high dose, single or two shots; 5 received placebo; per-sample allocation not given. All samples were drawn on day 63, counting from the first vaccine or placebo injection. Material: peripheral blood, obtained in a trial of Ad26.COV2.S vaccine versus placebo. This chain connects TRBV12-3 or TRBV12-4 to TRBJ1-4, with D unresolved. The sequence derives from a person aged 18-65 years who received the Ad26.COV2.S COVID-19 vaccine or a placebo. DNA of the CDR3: TGTGCCAGCAGTTTCTCAACTAATGAAAAACTGTTTTTT. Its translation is CASSFSTNEKLFF.